The sequence of this T cell receptor (beta chain) was determined in a study of blood T cell repertoires in COVID-19. Across the study: Whether acute or convalescent, the COVID-19 samples came from the United States, Italy and Spain. The cDNA or gDNA used as material had been derived from T cells, B-cell-depleted T cells, or PBMCs.

In the original analysis: Estimation of nucleated cell counts was performed using reference gene primer amplification. Method: immunoSEQ multiplex PCR; TCRdb's copy keeps in-frame clones and lacks some. V and J calls plus clone size are reproduced from that table; the DNA served to infer D and trimming. The sample contains 95,000 to 130,000 clones, over 65% of which appear only once. The germline V and J ends were trimmed by 0 bases and 8 bases, with 11 bases remaining between them. Germline lookup yields CDR1 SGHRS and CDR2 YFSETQ. The CDR3 has 13 amino acids. The chain employs TRBV5-1 and TRBJ1-2; D may be TRBD1 (5 bases). Sequenced sample: peripheral blood. The sequence came from a man under 40 with acute or convalescent COVID-19. Here the CDR3 DNA reads TGCGCCAGCAGCTTGGCAGGGTCAGACGGCTACACCTTC. It translates to CASSLAGSDGYTF.